The clone carrying this T cell receptor (beta chain) appeared a single time. No antigen is known for it. Clones were read by immunoSEQ multiplex PCR, and TCRdb kept only the in-frame ones, dropping some. Here the sample spans about 4,000 clones, around 80% being singletons. Patients had resection in Japan or China between about 2014 and 2018. H&E slides confirmed each diagnosis, reviewed by two pathologists independently. The data belong to a study of immune evolution from preneoplasia to lung adenocarcinoma. Study-wide results and limits: From normal lung to invasive adenocarcinoma, top clone frequencies appeared to decrease. Later-stage lesions seemingly showed higher T cell density and diversity than normal lung.

The sequenced sample consisted of FFPE minimally invasive lung adenocarcinoma tissue. This TCR was sampled from a person aged 65-85 years with lung adenocarcinoma.

DNA of the CDR3: TGTGCCAGCAGCTTAGACAGGGGCGAGCAGTACTTC. It translates to CASSLDRGEQYF. V is TRBV11-2 and J is TRBJ2-7; D may be TRBD1 (6 bases). The V gene's germline CDR1 is SGHAT and CDR2 FQNNGV. Trimming shortened V by 0 bases and J by 6 bases, and 6 bases separated the two germline ends. This CDR3 comprises 12 residues.